The 25 T cell receptor beta chains given below trace back to one sample, sequenced in a study of T cells in localized non-small cell lung cancer. Clones were sequenced by immunoSEQ multiplex PCR, and TCRdb holds only the in-frame ones, with some missing. The sample shows about 35,000 clones, around 90% of them seen only once. Sample: peripheral blood mononuclear cells, taken before any cancer treatment. These receptors all stem from a female donor older than 55 with stage II lung adenocarcinoma.

The count of this clone is one. J is TRBJ2-3 and V is TRBV27; the match to TRBD2 covers 7 bases. The CDR3 has 14 amino acids. J lost 6 bases, V lost 0 bases, and 3 bases had no gene match. Germline V gene data show CDR1 as MNHEY and CDR2 as SMNVEV (reference sequence). The CDR3 DNA follows: TGTGCCAGCAGTTTATCAGCGGGGCTCGATACGCAGTATTTT. Translated, it gives CASSLSAGLDTQYF.

The V call is TRBV4-1, the J call TRBJ1-1; TRBD1 matches 7 bases. In germline, CDR1 is MGHRA, CDR2 YSYEKL. The V and J ends lost 1 base and 4 bases, in that order; junction bases with no gene match: 6. This CDR3 has 15 amino acids. CDR3 sequence (DNA): TGCGCCAGCAGCCAAGCCTACAGGGGTCGCACTGAAGCTTTCTTT. Translated, it gives CASSQAYRGRTEAFF.

V gene TRBV5-1 combines with J gene TRBJ2-7; D may correspond to TRBD1 or TRBD2 (9 bases each). V was pared by 5 bases and J by 6 bases, with 21 bases between. CDR3 size: 15 residues. CDR1 SGHRS and CDR2 YFSETQ come from the germline V gene. CDR3 sequence: CASRASLAGQGEQYF. CDR3 bases: TGCGCCAGCAGAGCTAGCCTAGCGGGACAGGGCGAGCAGTACTTC.

V and J are TRBV5-1 and TRBJ2-2; TRBD2 is a possible D gene (5 bases). V lost 2 bases and J lost 5, with 10 bases in between. CDR3 length equals 14 residues. The germline gives CDR1 SGHRS, CDR2 YFSETQ. The CDR3, as DNA: TGCGCCAGCAGCTTCAGCGGTGCTACCGGGGAGCTGTTTTTT. Translating gives CASSFSGATGELFF.

The J gene is TRBJ1-1, the V gene TRBV9; 9 bases map to TRBD1. The CDR3 totals 16 residues. Germline lookup yields CDR1 SGDLS and CDR2 YYNGEE. V lost 1 base and J lost 6; bases outside the gene matches: 10. CDR3 loop: CASSVTTQGALSEAFF. CDR3 coding DNA: TGTGCCAGCAGCGTAACCACACAGGGGGCGCTTTCTGAAGCTTTCTTT. The full variable domain, rest sourced from reference TRBV9 and TRBJ1-1, is DSGVTQTPKHLITATGQRVTLRCSPRSGDLSVYWYQQSLDQGLQFLIQYYNGEERAKGNILERFSAQQFPDLHSELNLSSLELGDSALYFCASSVTTQGALSEAFFGQGTRLTVV.

The chain employs TRBV2 and TRBJ2-1; D might be TRBD1 (6 bases). This CDR3 is built from 13 residues. Germline lookup yields CDR1 SNHLY and CDR2 FYNNEI. Trimming removed 10 bases from V and 3 bases from J, with 13 bases in between. CDR3 nucleotide sequence: TGTGCCACATCCGACAGGCTCTACAATGAGCAGTTCTTC. Its protein is CATSDRLYNEQFF.

The gene calls are TRBV10-3 and TRBJ2-3; D possibly uses TRBD1 or TRBD2 (7 bases each). CDR3 size: 13 residues. The V end lost 6 bases, the J end lost 6 bases, and 13 bases lay between the germline ends. Germline V gives CDR1 ENHRY, CDR2 SYGVKD. The CDR3 coding sequence is TGTGCCATCAGGGCAGGGGGAGGGGATACGCAGTATTTT. This sequence encodes CAIRAGGGDTQYF.

This chain joins TRBV12-5 and TRBJ1-3; a possible D gene is TRBD1 (5 bases). V lost 4 bases and J lost 0, with 10 bases in between. Germline V gene sequence: CDR1 LGHNT, CDR2 FRNRAP. This CDR3 spans 15 amino acids. This chain's CDR3 is CASGSGTLSGNTIYF. DNA of the CDR3: TGTGCTAGTGGTTCGGGGACCCTCTCTGGAAACACCATATATTTT.

The chain couples TRBV5-1 to TRBJ2-1; tentatively, D is TRBD1 or TRBD2 (6 bases each). Germline V gene data show CDR1 as SGHRS and CDR2 as YFSETQ. V shed 4 bases and J shed 7 bases, with 15 bases lying between them. This CDR3 has 14 residues. CDR3 DNA: TGCGCCAGCAGCCTTGGACTAACAGGGAATGAGCAGTTCTTC. This sequence encodes CASSLGLTGNEQFF.

The J gene is TRBJ1-1, the V gene TRBV28; D gene uncertain. Trimming took 10 bases from V and 4 from J, leaving 10 bases between them. The germline V gene encodes CDR1 MDHEN and CDR2 SYDVKM. CDR3 size: 11 residues. As DNA, the CDR3 is TGTGCCATCAGACGGGGCACTGAAGCTTTCTTT. Its translation: CAIRRGTEAFF.

The chain links TRBV5-4 to TRBJ1-2, with D tentatively TRBD1 (6 bases). The CDR3 covers 15 residues. CDR1 and CDR2 from the germline V gene are SGHNT and YYREEE (reference sequence). V lost 4 bases, J lost 1 base, and 14 bases lay in between. CDR3 protein: CASSRRGVSNYGYTF. The CDR3, as DNA: TGTGCCAGCAGCAGGAGGGGGGTTAGTAACTATGGCTACACCTTC.

This chain joins TRBV9 and TRBJ1-2; 12 bases line up with TRBD1. Losses at the gene ends were 3 bases for V and 8 bases for J; bases not matched to a gene: 8. In germline, CDR1 is SGDLS, CDR2 YYNGEE. The CDR3 spans 15 residues. This CDR3 reads CASSAGTGGAKGYTF. The CDR3 DNA reads TGTGCCAGCAGCGCCGGGACAGGGGGCGCAAAAGGCTACACCTTC.

The V call is TRBV9, the J call TRBJ2-3; D might be TRBD2 (5 bases). V shed 0 bases and J shed 2 bases, with 13 bases lying between them. The CDR3 length is 16 residues. Germline V gene sequence: CDR1 SGDLS, CDR2 YYNGEE. The DNA of the CDR3 is TGTGCCAGCAGCGTAGGGGGAGTGAGGGCCACAGATACGCAGTATTTT. This translates into CASSVGGVRATDTQYF.

V usage is TRBV4-2 and J usage is TRBJ1-6; 8 nucleotides match TRBD1. The V gene end was trimmed by 0 bases and the J gene end by 8 bases; junction bases not matched to a gene: 9. Per the germline V gene, CDR1 is LGHNA and CDR2 is YNFKEQ. The CDR3 spans 17 residues. Here the CDR3 DNA reads TGTGCCAGCAGCCAAGATTTTGGGACAGGTGGGGATTCACCCCTCCACTTT. Translating it yields CASSQDFGTGGDSPLHF.

The CDR3 loop reads CASSGDSNYGYTF. The CDR3 DNA is TGTGCCAGCAGCGGGGACAGTAACTATGGCTACACCTTC. V and J are TRBV2 and TRBJ1-2, with 7 bases that match TRBD1. The length of the CDR3 is 13 residues. J was trimmed by 1 base and V by 6 bases; bases with no gene match: 2. Looked up from germline, CDR1 is SNHLY and CDR2 is FYNNEI.

The chain links TRBV6-6 to TRBJ2-7; D gene unclear. This CDR3 comprises 12 residues. Trimming removed 5 bases at V and 4 bases at J, with 9 bases between. The germline V gene encodes CDR1 MNHNY and CDR2 SVGAGI (reference sequence). DNA of the CDR3: TGTGCCAGCAGTGAGAGAACGTACGAGCAGTACTTC. It codes for CASSERTYEQYF.

The chain carries TRBV2 and TRBJ1-5; no clear D. The V and J ends lost 4 bases and 0 bases respectively, with 19 bases between them. The CDR3 is made up of 18 amino acids. Germline V gives CDR1 SNHLY, CDR2 FYNNEI. This CDR3 is CASSGDMGNLNSNQPQHF. Written as DNA, the CDR3 is TGTGCCAGCAGTGGAGATATGGGAAACTTGAATAGCAATCAGCCCCAGCATTTT.

The chain couples TRBV7-2 to TRBJ1-2; a weak D match, TRBD1 (5 bases). Per germline, CDR1 SGHTA and CDR2 FQGNSA. The CDR3 covers 14 residues. Trimming took 2 bases from V and 5 from J, leaving 12 bases between them. CDR3 nucleotides: TGTGCCAGCAGCTTACCCCGCAGGGCGTATGGCTACACCTTC. Translation gives CASSLPRRAYGYTF.

The J gene is TRBJ1-1, the V gene TRBV6-1; no reliable D call. The CDR3 is 13 residues long. Germline V CDR1 and CDR2: MNHNS, SASEGT. Between the trimmed V and J ends, which lost 5 bases and 3 bases, there was a span of 10 bases. CDR3: CASSRSGYTEAFF. The CDR3 nucleotides are TGTGCCAGCAGTCGTAGCGGATACACTGAAGCTTTCTTT.

The rearrangement links TRBV10-3 to TRBJ2-7; 9 bases line up with TRBD2. The CDR3 loop spans 17 amino acids. V was clipped by 3 bases and J by 7 bases; unmatched bases: 16. Looked up from germline, CDR1 is ENHRY and CDR2 is SYGVKD. The CDR3 DNA sequence: TGTGCCATCAGTGAAAGGGCTAGCGGGAAGAAACGAAAAGAGCAGTACTTC. The encoded protein is CAISERASGKKRKEQYF.

The V gene is TRBV18, the J gene TRBJ2-1; D remains ambiguous. V was pared by 4 bases and J by 8 bases, with 9 bases between. Germline-derived CDR1 and CDR2 are KGHSH and LQKENI. The CDR3 is made up of 12 amino acids. CDR3 amino acids: CASSQLTDEQFF. CDR3 in DNA: TGTGCCAGCTCACAACTCACCGATGAGCAGTTCTTC. The whole variable domain, filled in from reference TRBV18 and TRBJ2-1, reads NAGVMQNPRHLVRRRGQEARLRCSPMKGHSHVYWYRQLPEEGLKFMVYLQKENIIDESGMPKERFSAEFPKEGPSILRIQQVVRGDSAAYFCASSQLTDEQFFGPGTRLTVL.

V usage is TRBV5-4 and J usage is TRBJ2-7, with D perhaps matching TRBD1 or TRBD2 (5 bases each). The CDR3 runs to 14 residues. CDR1 is SGHNT and CDR2 is YYREEE in the germline V gene (reference sequence). Trimming shortened V by 0 bases and J by 5 bases, and 12 bases separated the two germline ends. The CDR3: CASSLDQGRDEQYF. In nucleotides, the CDR3 is TGTGCCAGCAGCTTGGATCAGGGACGAGACGAGCAGTACTTC.

CDR3 residues: CASMGGRNYGYTF. Here the CDR3 DNA reads TGTGCCAGCATGGGGGGCAGGAACTATGGCTACACCTTC. J is TRBJ1-2 and V is TRBV5-4; TRBD1 might be the D (6 bases). The length of the CDR3 is 13 residues. Germline V CDR1 and CDR2: SGHNT, YYREEE (reference sequence). Between the trimmed V and J ends, which lost 6 bases and 2 bases, there was a span of 11 bases.

This chain connects TRBV7-9 to TRBJ2-7; 11 nucleotides align to TRBD1. The CDR3 length is 15 residues. J gave up 2 bases and V 6 bases, and 6 bases lay outside the gene matches. Per germline, CDR1 SEHNR and CDR2 FQNEAQ (reference sequence). CDR3 bases: TGTGCCAGCAGTCGCGGACAGGGGGCGACCTACGAGCAGTACTTC. Amino acid sequence: CASSRGQGATYEQYF.

This chain links TRBV11-1 with TRBJ2-5, with D possibly being TRBD2 (6 bases). V lost 5 bases and J lost 9, with 16 bases in between. The CDR3 sequence is 13 residues long. Germline assignment: CDR1 SGHAT and CDR2 FQDESV (reference sequence). The DNA for the CDR3 is TGTGCCAGCAGCAACCCGGGCCGCGGGGCCCAGTACTTC. It encodes CASSNPGRGAQYF.